Below are 30 T cell receptor beta chains sequenced from a single sample in a study of blood T cell repertoires in COVID-19. The data were produced by immunoSEQ multiplex PCR, yet TCRdb's version contains in-frame clones alone and is incomplete. The sample includes 200,000 to 250,000 clones, around 84% of them seen just once. Material for sequencing was peripheral blood. The receptors here all came from a man aged 55 to 70 with acute or convalescent COVID-19.

This chain uses TRBV6-2 or TRBV6-3 with TRBJ2-1; 7 bases fit TRBD1. With V trimmed by 0 bases and J by 4 bases, 6 bases remained unmatched. This CDR3 comprises 16 residues. From germline, CDR1 is MNHEY and CDR2 SVGEGT. The CDR3 DNA reads as TGTGCCAGCAGTTACTCGCAGGGGGAGATTTACAATGAGCAGTTCTTC. Translated, it gives CASSYSQGEIYNEQFF.

The chain combines TRBV7-3 with TRBJ2-5; TRBD2 agrees at 11 bases. CDR3 length: 17 residues. From germline, CDR1 is SGHTA and CDR2 FQGTGA. After removal of 1 base from V and 7 bases from J, the junction contained 11 bases not matched to a gene. In nucleotides, the CDR3 is TGTGCCAGCAGCTTAATGGGTCTAGCGGGGGGCAAGAGGACCCAGTACTTC. Residues: CASSLMGLAGGKRTQYF.

The chain couples TRBV9 to TRBJ1-6; 10 bases align to TRBD1. This CDR3 has 20 amino acids. Germline V CDR1 and CDR2: SGDLS, YYNGEE. The V and J ends lost 3 bases and 0 bases, in that order; junction bases with no gene match: 12. As DNA, the CDR3 is TGTGCCAGCAGCGCAATCCGGGACAGGGGTATTGGCTCCTATAATTCACCCCTCCACTTT. It is translated as CASSAIRDRGIGSYNSPLHF. The entire variable domain, with the rest obtained from reference TRBV9 and TRBJ1-6, is as follows: DSGVTQTPKHLITATGQRVTLRCSPRSGDLSVYWYQQSLDQGLQFLIQYYNGEERAKGNILERFSAQQFPDLHSELNLSSLELGDSALYFCASSAIRDRGIGSYNSPLHFGNGTRLTVT.

V is TRBV7-2 and J is TRBJ1-2; D may be TRBD1 (5 bases). The V and J ends lost 4 bases and 8 bases respectively, with 11 bases between them. The germline CDR1 and CDR2 sequences are SGHTA and FQGNSA. The CDR3 contains 12 residues. DNA of the CDR3: TGTGCCAGCAGCTCCTCTAGGGGCGGCTACACCTTC. Protein product: CASSSSRGGYTF.

The gene calls are TRBV7-9 and TRBJ2-1, with 9 nucleotides matching TRBD1. CDR1 is SEHNR, CDR2 FQNEAQ, per germline (reference sequence). V was pared by 4 bases and J by 7 bases, with 11 bases of the junction left unmatched. CDR3 size: 16 residues. The CDR3 sequence is CASSSNHRDRVNEQFF. DNA of the CDR3: TGTGCCAGCAGCTCCAACCACCGGGACAGGGTGAATGAGCAGTTCTTC.

Concerning this clone itself: The identical CDR3 is also encoded by other nucleotide sequences in the sample. The V call is TRBV5-1, the J call TRBJ2-7; TRBD1 matches 9 bases. V lost 3 bases, J lost 3 bases, and 1 base stayed unmatched. Germline V gene data show CDR1 as SGHRS and CDR2 as YFSETQ. The CDR3 extends over 13 amino acids. CDR3 amino acids: CASSSGQGYEQYF. DNA of the CDR3: TGCGCCAGCAGCTCGGGACAGGGCTACGAGCAGTACTTC.

The table lists this clone with a count of one. The chain carries TRBV7-3 and TRBJ2-3; TRBD2 matches 8 bases. Germline-derived CDR1 and CDR2 are SGHTA and FQGTGA. J gave up 1 base and V 0 bases, and 3 bases lay outside the gene matches. The CDR3 loop spans 16 amino acids. DNA of the CDR3: TGTGCCAGCAGCTTAACCCGGGGGGGCGGCACAGATACGCAGTATTTT. Protein: CASSLTRGGGTDTQYF.

V is TRBV5-6 and J is TRBJ1-4, with TRBD1 as a possible D gene (5 bases). Trimming left V 3 bases short and J 5 bases short, with 11 bases between. CDR1 is SGHDT and CDR2 is YYEEEE in the germline V gene. The length of the CDR3 is 14 residues. The CDR3 region has the DNA TGTGCCAGCAGCTCAGGGCGAAGGAATGAAAAACTGTTTTTT. Protein product: CASSSGRRNEKLFF.

A word on this clone: A junction boundary mismatches the germline segment, possibly from a read error. The chain carries TRBV24-1 and TRBJ2-1, with a tentative D call TRBD2 (5 bases). CDR1 and CDR2 from the germline V gene are KGHDR and SFDVKD. The CDR3 covers 17 residues. CDR3 residues: CNGLLSLTRMGPYEQFF. As DNA, the CDR3 is TGCAATGGGCTACTGAGCCTTACTAGAATGGGTCCGTATGAGCAGTTCTTC.

V gene TRBV19 combines with J gene TRBJ2-3; D ambiguous. Trimming removed 5 bases at V and 4 bases at J, with 10 bases between. The CDR3 sequence is 13 residues long. CDR1 and CDR2 (germline): LNHDA, SQIVND (reference sequence). Here the CDR3 reads CASSPSLADTQYF. In DNA, the CDR3 is TGTGCCAGTAGTCCATCACTGGCAGATACGCAGTATTTT.

This chain uses TRBV18 with TRBJ2-2; 12 bases match TRBD1. The CDR3 totals 19 residues. V shed 0 bases and J 1 base; nucleotides not matched to a gene: 6. From germline, CDR1 is KGHSH and CDR2 LQKENI. The CDR3: CASSPPWDRGRRNTGELFF. DNA for the CDR3: TGTGCCAGCTCACCACCCTGGGACAGGGGGCGCCGGAACACCGGGGAGCTGTTTTTT.

V and J are TRBV6-2 or TRBV6-3 and TRBJ2-7; 10 nucleotides match TRBD2. Losses at the gene ends were 2 bases for V and 4 bases for J; bases not matched to a gene: 2. This CDR3 is built from 14 residues. Germline V gives CDR1 MNHEY, CDR2 SVGEGT. CDR3 region: CASSYTSGDYEQYF. CDR3 nucleotides: TGTGCCAGCAGTTACACTAGCGGGGATTACGAGCAGTACTTC.

This chain links TRBV2 with TRBJ1-5; D call uncertain. The CDR3 contains 16 residues. CDR1 is SNHLY and CDR2 is FYNNEI in the germline V gene. Trimming removed 3 bases from V and 1 base from J, with 13 bases in between. The CDR3 loop reads CASSEGGRRSNQPQHF. In nucleotides, the CDR3 is TGTGCCAGCAGTGAGGGAGGGCGGAGAAGCAATCAGCCCCAGCATTTT.

This chain uses TRBV7-3 with TRBJ1-5, with D perhaps TRBD1 (6 bases). Germline V gene data show CDR1 as SGHTA and CDR2 as FQGTGA. The CDR3 sequence is 15 residues long. Deletions cut 7 bases from V and 10 bases from J, with 23 bases between. This CDR3 reads CASTLPGGRTSPQHF. In DNA, the CDR3 is TGTGCCAGCACCCTCCCGGGGGGCCGGACAAGCCCCCAGCATTTT.

This clone was seen more than once but under ten times. The rearrangement links TRBV24-1 to TRBJ2-1; no definite D call. CDR1 and CDR2 from the germline V gene are KGHDR and SFDVKD. The length of the CDR3 is 12 residues. The V gene lost 4 bases and the J gene lost 10 bases, with 10 bases spanning the gap. The CDR3 region is CATSDALQEQFF. Written as DNA, the CDR3 is TGTGCCACCAGTGACGCACTGCAAGAGCAGTTCTTC.

The genes are TRBV29-1 and TRBJ2-7, with 9 bases identical to TRBD1. Germline values: CDR1 SQVTM, CDR2 ANQGSEA. The CDR3 has 15 residues. V trimming: 3 bases; J trimming: 4 bases; junction bases outside the gene matches: 10. The CDR3 bases are TGCAGCGTTGAGGGTCTAGGGACAGGGAATTACGAGCAGTACTTC. Translation gives CSVEGLGTGNYEQYF.

The chain recombines TRBV28 with TRBJ1-2; D uncertain. CDR1 MDHEN and CDR2 SYDVKM come from the germline V gene. Trimming removed 3 bases from V and 5 bases from J, with 7 bases in between. The CDR3 spans 12 residues. CDR3 in DNA: TGTGCCAGCAGTTTGGCGGGGTATGGCTACACCTTC. As protein: CASSLAGYGYTF.

This chain uses TRBV28 with TRBJ2-1; 8 bases map to TRBD2. The CDR3 consists of 18 residues. Trimming at V came to 6 bases and at J to 0 bases, leaving 13 bases not matched to a gene. The germline V gene encodes CDR1 MDHEN and CDR2 SYDVKM. CDR3 residues: CASRPGLRRGASYNEQFF. In DNA, the CDR3 is TGTGCCAGCAGACCGGGACTTCGGCGGGGGGCCTCCTACAATGAGCAGTTCTTC.

V gene TRBV6-1 combines with J gene TRBJ2-1; possible D gene TRBD1, 5 bases. V was cut by 2 bases and J by 2 bases, with 10 bases left in between. The germline gives CDR1 MNHNS, CDR2 SASEGT. This CDR3 has 15 residues. The CDR3 here is CASSELRGPYNEQFF. CDR3 coding DNA: TGTGCCAGCAGTGAATTAAGGGGCCCCTACAATGAGCAGTTCTTC.

The chain uses TRBV5-1 and TRBJ1-6, with a possible D match to TRBD1 (5 bases). V shed 0 bases and J shed 7 bases, with 17 bases lying between them. This CDR3 has 17 residues. Germline lookup yields CDR1 SGHRS and CDR2 YFSETQ. The CDR3 region has the DNA TGCGCCAGCAGCTTGGCGGGGGGGGGTTTTCCGAATTCACCCCTCCACTTT. It specifies CASSLAGGGFPNSPLHF.

This clone appeared a single time. V usage is TRBV7-9 and J usage is TRBJ2-1, with 12 bases aligning to TRBD2. V lost 5 bases, J lost 11 bases, and 16 bases stayed unmatched. This CDR3 spans 17 amino acids. Germline lookup yields CDR1 SEHNR and CDR2 FQNEAQ (reference sequence). CDR3 loop: CASSPGLAGRPQPKQFF. CDR3 sequence (DNA): TGTGCCAGCAGCCCGGGACTAGCGGGCCGACCCCAACCAAAGCAGTTCTTC.

CDR3 in amino acids: CASSLGKGWDRDNEQYF. DNA of the CDR3: TGTGCCAGCAGCTTAGGGAAGGGTTGGGACAGGGACAACGAGCAGTACTTC. The chain has TRBV11-2 and TRBJ2-7, with 9 bases matching TRBD1. From germline, CDR1 is SGHAT and CDR2 FQNNGV. The junction had 12 bases not matched to a gene; V was cut back by 1 base and J by 5 bases. The length of the CDR3 is 17 residues. Variable domain in full (rest from reference TRBV11-2 and TRBJ2-7): EAGVAQSPRYKIIEKRQSVAFWCNPISGHATLYWYQQILGQGPKLLIQFQNNGVVDDSQLPKDRFSAERLKGVDSTLKIQPAKLEDSAVYLCASSLGKGWDRDNEQYFGPGTRLTVT.

The rearrangement links TRBV5-4 to TRBJ1-6; the D gene is possibly TRBD1 (5 bases). In germline, CDR1 is SGHNT, CDR2 YYREEE (reference sequence). The V gene lost 1 base and the J gene lost 8 bases, with 10 bases spanning the gap. The CDR3 consists of 14 residues. CDR3 in amino acids: CASSLRGMDSPLHF. As DNA, the CDR3 is TGTGCCAGCAGCTTGCGGGGGATGGATTCACCCCTCCACTTT.

The V and J genes are TRBV21-1 and TRBJ2-3; the table assigns TRBD1, which was not confirmed against the DNA. TRBV21-1 is designated a pseudogene. CDR3 size: 14 residues. CDR3 DNA sequence: TGTGCCACCCTCCTGGGCTCCAACACAGATACGCAGTATTTT. It is translated as CATLLGSNTDTQYF.

Here the CDR3 DNA reads TGCGCCAGCAGCTTGGGCACTAGCGGGGGTGGAGAGCAGTACTTC. This encodes CASSLGTSGGGEQYF. This chain joins TRBV5-1 and TRBJ2-7, with 11 bases aligning to TRBD2. J gave up 7 bases and V 0 bases, and 6 bases lay outside the gene matches. This CDR3 is built from 15 residues. Germline loops: CDR1 SGHRS, CDR2 YFSETQ.

This clone was detected ten times or more. This chain links TRBV19 with TRBJ1-1; TRBD1 aligns across 8 bases. The J segment lost 1 base and the V segment lost 5 bases, leaving 9 bases of the junction unmatched. The CDR3 extends over 16 amino acids. Germline V CDR1 and CDR2: LNHDA, SQIVND (reference sequence). Here the CDR3 reads CASSPWTGKKNTEAFF. The CDR3 DNA follows: TGTGCCAGTAGTCCGTGGACAGGGAAGAAGAACACTGAAGCTTTCTTT.

The chain uses TRBV19 and TRBJ2-4, with D maybe TRBD1 (6 bases). CDR1 and CDR2 from the germline V gene are LNHDA and SQIVND (reference sequence). V lost 5 bases, J lost 11 bases, and 19 bases lay in between. The CDR3 extends over 14 amino acids. The CDR3 nucleotides read TGTGCCAGTAGTGGGGGCGGAGCTCCCCACCTTCAGTACTTC. Its protein is CASSGGGAPHLQYF.

This chain connects TRBV28 to TRBJ2-5, with 9 nucleotides matching TRBD2. The CDR3 sequence is 15 residues long. J was trimmed by 5 bases and V by 3 bases; bases with no gene match: 7. Germline V gives CDR1 MDHEN, CDR2 SYDVKM. CDR3 DNA: TGTGCCAGCAGTTTCTCGGCGGGGGGGCGGGAGACCCAGTACTTC. It encodes CASSFSAGGRETQYF.

The V call is TRBV6-5, the J call TRBJ2-3; 7 bases fit TRBD1. After removal of 4 bases from V and 0 bases from J, the junction contained 7 bases not matched to a gene. This CDR3 has 16 residues. Germline CDR1 reads MNHEY; CDR2 reads SVGAGI. The CDR3 DNA reads TGTGCCAGCAGTTCGCCGGACAGGACTAGCACAGATACGCAGTATTTT. The encoded protein is CASSSPDRTSTDTQYF.

The rearrangement links TRBV5-3 to TRBJ2-3; no firm D call. TRBV5-3 is labeled an ORF, and its function is uncertain. The CDR3 runs 17 residues. V shed 0 bases and J shed 4 bases, with 18 bases lying between them. CDR3 sequence (DNA): TGTGCCAGAAGCTTGGTAGTCCTCACTCCTAATCCAGATACGCAGTATTTT. Amino acids: CARSLVVLTPNPDTQYF.